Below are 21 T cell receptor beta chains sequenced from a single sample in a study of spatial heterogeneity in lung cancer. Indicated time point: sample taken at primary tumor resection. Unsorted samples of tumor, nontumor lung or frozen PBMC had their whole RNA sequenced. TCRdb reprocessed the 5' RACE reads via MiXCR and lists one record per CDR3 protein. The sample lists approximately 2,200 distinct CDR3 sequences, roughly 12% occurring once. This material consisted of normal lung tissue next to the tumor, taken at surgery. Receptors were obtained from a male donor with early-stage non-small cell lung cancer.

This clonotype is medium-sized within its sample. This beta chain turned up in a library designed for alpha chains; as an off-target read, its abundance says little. This chain's CDR3 is CASSQEPQLARAGELFF. The CDR3 region has the DNA TGCGCCAGCAGCCAAGAACCCCAACTAGCCCGGGCCGGGGAGCTGTTTTTT. V and J are TRBV4-1 and TRBJ2-2; the D gene is possibly TRBD2 (6 bases). The V gene lost 0 bases and the J gene lost 6 bases, with 17 bases spanning the gap. Germline lookup yields CDR1 MGHRA and CDR2 YSYEKL. The CDR3 is 17 residues long.

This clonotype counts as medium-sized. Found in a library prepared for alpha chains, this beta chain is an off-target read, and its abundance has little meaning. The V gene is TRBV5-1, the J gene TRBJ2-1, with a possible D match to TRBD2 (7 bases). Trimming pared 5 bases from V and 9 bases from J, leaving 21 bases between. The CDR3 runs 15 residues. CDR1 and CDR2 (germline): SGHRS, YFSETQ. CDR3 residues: CASRQQGGSEGEQFF. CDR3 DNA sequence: TGCGCCAGCAGGCAACAGGGAGGGAGCGAGGGTGAGCAGTTCTTC.

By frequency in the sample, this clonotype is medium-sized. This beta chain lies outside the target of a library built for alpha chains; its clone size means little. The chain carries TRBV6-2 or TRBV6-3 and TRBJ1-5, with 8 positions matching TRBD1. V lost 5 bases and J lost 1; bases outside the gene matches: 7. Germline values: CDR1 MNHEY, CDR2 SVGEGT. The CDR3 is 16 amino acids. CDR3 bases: TGTGCCAGCAGTATAACAGGGGGTGCGAGCAATCAGCCCCAGCATTTT. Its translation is CASSITGGASNQPQHF.

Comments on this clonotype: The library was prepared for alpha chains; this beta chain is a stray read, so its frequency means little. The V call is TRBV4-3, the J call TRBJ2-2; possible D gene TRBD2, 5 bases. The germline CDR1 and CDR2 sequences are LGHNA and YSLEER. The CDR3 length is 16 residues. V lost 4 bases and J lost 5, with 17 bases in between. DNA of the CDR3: TGCGCCAGCAGCCTTGGCCCCGGGGTGGGAACCGGGGAGCTGTTTTTT. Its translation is CASSLGPGVGTGELFF.

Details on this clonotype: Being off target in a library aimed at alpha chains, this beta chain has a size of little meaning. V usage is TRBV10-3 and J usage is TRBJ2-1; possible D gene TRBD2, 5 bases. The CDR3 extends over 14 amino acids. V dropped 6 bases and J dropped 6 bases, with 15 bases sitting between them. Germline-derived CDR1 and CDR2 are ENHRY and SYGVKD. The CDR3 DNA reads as TGTGCCATCAGACTGGCGGGTAATGTCAATGAGCAGTTCTTC. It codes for CAIRLAGNVNEQFF.

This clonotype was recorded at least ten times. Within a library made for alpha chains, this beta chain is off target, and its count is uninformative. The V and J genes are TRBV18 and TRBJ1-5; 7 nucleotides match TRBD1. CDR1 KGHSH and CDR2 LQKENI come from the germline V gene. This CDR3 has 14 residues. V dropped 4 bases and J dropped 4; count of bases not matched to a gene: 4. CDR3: CASSQTGVNQPQHF. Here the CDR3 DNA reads TGTGCCAGCTCACAAACAGGGGTGAATCAGCCCCAGCATTTT. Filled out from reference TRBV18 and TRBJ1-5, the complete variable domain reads NAGVMQNPRHLVRRRGQEARLRCSPMKGHSHVYWYRQLPEEGLKFMVYLQKENIIDESGMPKERFSAEFPKEGPSILRIQQVVRGDSAAYFCASSQTGVNQPQHFGDGTRLSIL.

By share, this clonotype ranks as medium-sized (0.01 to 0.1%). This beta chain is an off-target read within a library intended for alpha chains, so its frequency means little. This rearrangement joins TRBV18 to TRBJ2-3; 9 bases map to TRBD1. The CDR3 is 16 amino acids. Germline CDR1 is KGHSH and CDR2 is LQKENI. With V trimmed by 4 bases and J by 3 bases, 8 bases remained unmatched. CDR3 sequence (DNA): TGTGCCAGCTCACTCGGGACAGGGAAGATAACAGATACGCAGTATTTT. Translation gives CASSLGTGKITDTQYF.

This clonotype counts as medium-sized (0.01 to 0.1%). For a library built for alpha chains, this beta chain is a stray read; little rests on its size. CDR3 in amino acids: CSAPGGNNEKLFF. The CDR3 bases are TGCAGTGCCCCTGGGGGGAACAATGAAAAACTGTTTTTT. The V gene is TRBV20-1, the J gene TRBJ1-4; perhaps TRBD1 as D (5 bases). The CDR3 totals 13 residues. Germline V gene data show CDR1 as DFQATT and CDR2 as SNEGSKA (reference sequence). The V and J ends lost 6 bases and 5 bases respectively, with 13 bases between them.

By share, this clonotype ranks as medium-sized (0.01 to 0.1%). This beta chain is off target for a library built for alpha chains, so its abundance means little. In nucleotides, the CDR3 is TGCGCCAGCAGCTTGGCGGCGGGGGCGTCATTCGGGGAGCTGTTTTTT. Its protein is CASSLAAGASFGELFF. This chain uses TRBV5-1 with TRBJ2-2, with D perhaps TRBD2 (7 bases). CDR3 length equals 16 residues. The V gene lost 0 bases and the J gene lost 7 bases, with 16 bases spanning the gap. Germline assignment: CDR1 SGHRS and CDR2 YFSETQ.

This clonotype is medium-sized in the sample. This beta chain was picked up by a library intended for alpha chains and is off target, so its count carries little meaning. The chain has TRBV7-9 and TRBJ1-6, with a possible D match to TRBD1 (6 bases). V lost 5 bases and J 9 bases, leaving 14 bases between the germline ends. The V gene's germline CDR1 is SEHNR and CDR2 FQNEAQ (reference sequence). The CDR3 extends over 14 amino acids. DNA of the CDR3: TGTGCCAGCAGCCCCGCAGGGGACACTTCACCCCTCCACTTT. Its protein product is CASSPAGDTSPLHF.

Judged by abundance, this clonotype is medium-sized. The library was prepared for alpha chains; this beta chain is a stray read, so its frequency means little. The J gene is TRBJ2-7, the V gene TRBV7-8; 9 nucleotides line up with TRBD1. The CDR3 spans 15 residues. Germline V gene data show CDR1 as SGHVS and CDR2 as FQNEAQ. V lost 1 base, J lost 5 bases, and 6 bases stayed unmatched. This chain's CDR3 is CASSLEGQGGHEQYF. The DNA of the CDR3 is TGTGCCAGCAGCTTAGAGGGACAGGGAGGCCACGAGCAGTACTTC.

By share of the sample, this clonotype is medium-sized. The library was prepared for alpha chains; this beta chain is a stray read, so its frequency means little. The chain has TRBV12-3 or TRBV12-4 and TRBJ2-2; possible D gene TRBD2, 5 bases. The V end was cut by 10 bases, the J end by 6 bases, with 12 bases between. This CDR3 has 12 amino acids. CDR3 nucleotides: TGTGCCACCCGCGAGGGTCCCGGGGAGCTGTTTTTT. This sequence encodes CATREGPGELFF.

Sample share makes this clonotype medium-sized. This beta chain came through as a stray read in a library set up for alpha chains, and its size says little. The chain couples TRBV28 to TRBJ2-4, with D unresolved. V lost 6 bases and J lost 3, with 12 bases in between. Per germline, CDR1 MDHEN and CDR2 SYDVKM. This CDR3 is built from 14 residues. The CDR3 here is CASSLGSNKNIQYF. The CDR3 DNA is TGTGCCAGCAGCTTGGGATCGAACAAAAACATTCAGTACTTC.

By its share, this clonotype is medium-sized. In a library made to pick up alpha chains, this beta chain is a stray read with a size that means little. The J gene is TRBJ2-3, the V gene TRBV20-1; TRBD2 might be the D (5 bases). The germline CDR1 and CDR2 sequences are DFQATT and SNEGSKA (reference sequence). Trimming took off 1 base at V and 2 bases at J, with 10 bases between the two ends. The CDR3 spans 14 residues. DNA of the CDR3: TGCAGTGCTAGAGGGACTTCCAACACAGATACGCAGTATTTT. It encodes CSARGTSNTDTQYF.

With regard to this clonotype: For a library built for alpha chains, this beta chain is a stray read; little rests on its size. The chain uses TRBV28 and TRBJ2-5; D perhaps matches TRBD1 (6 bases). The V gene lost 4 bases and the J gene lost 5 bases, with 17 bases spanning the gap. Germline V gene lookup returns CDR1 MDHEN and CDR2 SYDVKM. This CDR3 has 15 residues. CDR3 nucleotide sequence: TGTGCCAGCAGTTCCACGTCAGGGGTCGGCGAGACCCAGTACTTC. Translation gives CASSSTSGVGETQYF. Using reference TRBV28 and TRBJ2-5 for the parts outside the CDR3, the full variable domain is DVKVTQSSRYLVKRTGEKVFLECVQDMDHENMFWYRQDPGLGLRLIYFSYDVKMKEKGDIPEGYSVSREKKERFSLILESASTNQTSMYLCASSSTSGVGETQYFGPGTRLLVL.

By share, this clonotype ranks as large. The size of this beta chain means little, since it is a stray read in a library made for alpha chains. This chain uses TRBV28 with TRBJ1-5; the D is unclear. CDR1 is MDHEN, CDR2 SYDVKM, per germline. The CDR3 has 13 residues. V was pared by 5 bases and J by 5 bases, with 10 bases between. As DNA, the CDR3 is TGTGCCAGCAGTCCCCCCTCTTATCAGCCCCAGCATTTT. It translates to CASSPPSYQPQHF. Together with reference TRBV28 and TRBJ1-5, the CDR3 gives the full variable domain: DVKVTQSSRYLVKRTGEKVFLECVQDMDHENMFWYRQDPGLGLRLIYFSYDVKMKEKGDIPEGYSVSREKKERFSLILESASTNQTSMYLCASSPPSYQPQHFGDGTRLSIL.

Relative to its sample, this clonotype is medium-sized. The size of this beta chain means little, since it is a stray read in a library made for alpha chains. The CDR3 region is CASSSTIEDYEQYF. The CDR3 nucleotides are TGTGCCAGCAGTTCGACTATAGAGGACTACGAGCAGTACTTC. V usage is TRBV28 and J usage is TRBJ2-7; perhaps TRBD2 as D (5 bases). Per the germline V gene, CDR1 is MDHEN and CDR2 is SYDVKM. CDR3 length: 14 residues. Trimming took 4 bases from V and 3 from J, leaving 13 bases between them.

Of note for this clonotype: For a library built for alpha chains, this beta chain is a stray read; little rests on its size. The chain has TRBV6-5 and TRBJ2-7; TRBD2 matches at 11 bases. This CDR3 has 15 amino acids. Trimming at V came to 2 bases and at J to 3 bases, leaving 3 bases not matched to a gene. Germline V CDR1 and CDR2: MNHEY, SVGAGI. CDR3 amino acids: CASSYSLAGGYEQYF. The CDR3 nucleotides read TGTGCCAGCAGTTACAGTCTAGCGGGAGGCTACGAGCAGTACTTC.

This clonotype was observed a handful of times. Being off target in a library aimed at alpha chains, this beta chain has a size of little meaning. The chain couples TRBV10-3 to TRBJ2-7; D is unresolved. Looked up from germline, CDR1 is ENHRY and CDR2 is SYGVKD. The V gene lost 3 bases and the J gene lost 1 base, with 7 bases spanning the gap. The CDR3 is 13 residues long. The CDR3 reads CAISDEESYEQYF. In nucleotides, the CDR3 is TGTGCCATCAGTGATGAGGAATCCTACGAGCAGTACTTC.

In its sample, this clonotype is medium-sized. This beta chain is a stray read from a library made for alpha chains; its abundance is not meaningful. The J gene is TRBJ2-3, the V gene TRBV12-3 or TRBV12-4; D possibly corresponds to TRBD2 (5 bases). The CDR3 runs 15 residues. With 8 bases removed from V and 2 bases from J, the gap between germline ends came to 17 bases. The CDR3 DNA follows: TGTGCCAGCCGCAGAGGGAAAGCTGACACAGATACGCAGTATTTT. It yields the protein CASRRGKADTDTQYF.

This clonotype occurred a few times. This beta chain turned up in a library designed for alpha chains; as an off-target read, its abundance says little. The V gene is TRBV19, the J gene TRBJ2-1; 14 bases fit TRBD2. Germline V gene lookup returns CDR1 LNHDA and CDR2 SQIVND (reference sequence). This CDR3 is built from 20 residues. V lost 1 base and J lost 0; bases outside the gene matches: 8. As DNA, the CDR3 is TGTGCCAGTAGTATAGGGACTAGCGGGAGGTGGGAGAGCTCCTACAATGAGCAGTTCTTC. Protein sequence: CASSIGTSGRWESSYNEQFF. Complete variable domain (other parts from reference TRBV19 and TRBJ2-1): DGGITQSPKYLFRKEGQNVTLSCEQNLNHDAMYWYRQDPGQGLRLIYYSQIVNDFQKGDIAEGYSVSREKKESFPLTVTSAQKNPTAFYLCASSIGTSGRWESSYNEQFFGPGTRLTVL.